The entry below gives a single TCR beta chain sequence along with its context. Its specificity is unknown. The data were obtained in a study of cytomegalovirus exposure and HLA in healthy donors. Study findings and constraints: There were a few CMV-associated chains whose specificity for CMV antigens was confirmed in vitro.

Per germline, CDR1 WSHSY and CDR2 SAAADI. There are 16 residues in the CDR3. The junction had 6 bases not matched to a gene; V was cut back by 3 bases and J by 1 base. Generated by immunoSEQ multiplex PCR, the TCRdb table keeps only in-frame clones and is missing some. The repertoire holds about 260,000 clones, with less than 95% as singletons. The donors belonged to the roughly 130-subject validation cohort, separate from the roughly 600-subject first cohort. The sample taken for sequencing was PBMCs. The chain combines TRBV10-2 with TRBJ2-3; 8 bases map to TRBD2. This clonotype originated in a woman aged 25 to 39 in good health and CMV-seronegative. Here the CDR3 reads CASSDYVREGTDTQYF. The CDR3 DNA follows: TGCGCCAGCAGTGATTATGTGCGGGAGGGCACAGATACGCAGTATTTT.